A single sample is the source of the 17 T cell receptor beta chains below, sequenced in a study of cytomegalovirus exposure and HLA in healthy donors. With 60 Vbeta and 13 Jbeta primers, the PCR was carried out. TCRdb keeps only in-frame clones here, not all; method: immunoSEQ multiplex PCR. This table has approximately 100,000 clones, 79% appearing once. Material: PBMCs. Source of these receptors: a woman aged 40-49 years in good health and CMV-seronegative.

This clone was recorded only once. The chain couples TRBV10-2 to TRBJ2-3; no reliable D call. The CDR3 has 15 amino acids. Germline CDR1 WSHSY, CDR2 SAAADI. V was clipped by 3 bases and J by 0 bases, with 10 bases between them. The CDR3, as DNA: TGCGCCAGCAGTGAATCCCGAAGCAGCACAGATACGCAGTATTTT. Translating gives CASSESRSSTDTQYF.

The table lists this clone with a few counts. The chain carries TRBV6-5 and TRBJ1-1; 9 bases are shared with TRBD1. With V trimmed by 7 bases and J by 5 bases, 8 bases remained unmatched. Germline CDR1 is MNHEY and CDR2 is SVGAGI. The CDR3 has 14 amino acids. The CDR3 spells CASTLPDRGTEAFF. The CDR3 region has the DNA TGTGCCAGCACCCTACCCGACAGGGGGACTGAAGCTTTCTTT.

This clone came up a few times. This chain's CDR3 is CSVAPGYNEQFF. CDR3 nucleotide sequence: TGCAGCGTTGCTCCAGGGTACAATGAGCAGTTCTTC. The chain uses TRBV29-1 and TRBJ2-1; tentative D call: TRBD1 (5 bases). The CDR3 length is 12 residues. The V end was cut by 4 bases, the J end by 4 bases, with 8 bases between. Germline V gene sequence: CDR1 SQVTM, CDR2 ANQGSEA.

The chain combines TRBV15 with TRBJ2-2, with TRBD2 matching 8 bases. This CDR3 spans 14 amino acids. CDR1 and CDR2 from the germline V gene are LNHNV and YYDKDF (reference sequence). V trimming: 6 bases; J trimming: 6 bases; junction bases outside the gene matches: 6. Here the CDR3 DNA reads TGTGCCACCAGTTACGGGAGGGGGTCCGGGGAGCTGTTTTTT. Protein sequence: CATSYGRGSGELFF. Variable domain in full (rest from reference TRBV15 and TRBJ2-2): DAMVIQNPRYQVTQFGKPVTLSCSQTLNHNVMYWYQQKSSQAPKLLFHYYDKDFNNEADTPDNFQSRRPNTSFCFLDIRSPGLGDTAMYLCATSYGRGSGELFFGEGSRLTVL.

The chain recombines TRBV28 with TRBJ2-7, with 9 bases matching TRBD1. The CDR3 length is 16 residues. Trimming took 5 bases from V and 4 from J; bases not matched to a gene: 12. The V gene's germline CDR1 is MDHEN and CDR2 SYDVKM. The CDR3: CASSAPPGQGAYEQYF. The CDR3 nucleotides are TGTGCCAGCAGTGCCCCACCGGGACAGGGTGCGTACGAGCAGTACTTC.

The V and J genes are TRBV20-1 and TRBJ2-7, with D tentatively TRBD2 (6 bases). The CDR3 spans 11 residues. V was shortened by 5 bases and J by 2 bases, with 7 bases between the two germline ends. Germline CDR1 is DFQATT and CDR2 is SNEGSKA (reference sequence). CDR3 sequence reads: CSAGLTYEQYF. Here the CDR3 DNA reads TGCAGTGCTGGACTAACCTACGAGCAGTACTTC.

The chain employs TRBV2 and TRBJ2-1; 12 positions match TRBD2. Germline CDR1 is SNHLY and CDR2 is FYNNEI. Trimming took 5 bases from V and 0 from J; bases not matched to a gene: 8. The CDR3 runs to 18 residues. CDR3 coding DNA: TGTGCCAGCAGTCTACTAGCGGGGGGCGCGAGCTCCTACAATGAGCAGTTCTTC. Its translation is CASSLLAGGASSYNEQFF.

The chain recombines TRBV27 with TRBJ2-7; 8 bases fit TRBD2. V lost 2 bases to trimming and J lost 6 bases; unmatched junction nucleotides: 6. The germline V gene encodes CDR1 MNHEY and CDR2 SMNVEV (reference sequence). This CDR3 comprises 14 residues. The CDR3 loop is CASSLAGGWGEQYF. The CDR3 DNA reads TGTGCCAGCAGTTTAGCGGGGGGCTGGGGCGAGCAGTACTTC.

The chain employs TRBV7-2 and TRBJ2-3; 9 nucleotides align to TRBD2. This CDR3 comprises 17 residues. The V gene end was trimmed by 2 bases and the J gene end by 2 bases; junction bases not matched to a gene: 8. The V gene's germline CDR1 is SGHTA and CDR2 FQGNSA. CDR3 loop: CASSLFGGGGTTDTQYF. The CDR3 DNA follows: TGTGCCAGCAGCTTATTCGGCGGGGGGGGAACCACAGATACGCAGTATTTT. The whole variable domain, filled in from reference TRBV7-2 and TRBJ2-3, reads GAGVSQSPSNKVTEKGKDVELRCDPISGHTALYWYRQSLGQGLEFLIYFQGNSAPDKSGLPSDRFSAERTGGSVSTLTIQRTQQEDSAVYLCASSLFGGGGTTDTQYFGPGTRLTVL.

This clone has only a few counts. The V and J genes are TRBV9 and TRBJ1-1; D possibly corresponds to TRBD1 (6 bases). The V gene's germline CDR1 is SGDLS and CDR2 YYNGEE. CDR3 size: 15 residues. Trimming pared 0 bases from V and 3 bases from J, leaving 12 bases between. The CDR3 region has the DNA TGTGCCAGCAGCGTAGGGCAGGGGTCGGACACTGAAGCTTTCTTT. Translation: CASSVGQGSDTEAFF.

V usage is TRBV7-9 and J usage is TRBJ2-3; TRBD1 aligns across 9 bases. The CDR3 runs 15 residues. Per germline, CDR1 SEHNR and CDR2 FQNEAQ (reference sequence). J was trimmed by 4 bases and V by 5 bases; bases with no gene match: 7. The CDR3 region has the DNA TGTGCCAGCAGCCGCTGGGACAGGGCGCCAGATACGCAGTATTTT. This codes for CASSRWDRAPDTQYF. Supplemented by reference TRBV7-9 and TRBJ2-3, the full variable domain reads DTGVSQNPRHKITKRGQNVTFRCDPISEHNRLYWYRQTLGQGPEFLTYFQNEAQLEKSRLLSDRFSAERPKGSFSTLEIQRTEQGDSAMYLCASSRWDRAPDTQYFGPGTRLTVL.

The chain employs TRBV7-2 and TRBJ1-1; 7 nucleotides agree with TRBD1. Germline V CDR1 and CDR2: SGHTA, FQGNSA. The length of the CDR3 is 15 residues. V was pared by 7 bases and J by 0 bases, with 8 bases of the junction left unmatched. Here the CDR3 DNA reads TGTGCCAGCACCGGGGGCAGGGGGATGAACACTGAAGCTTTCTTT. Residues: CASTGGRGMNTEAFF.

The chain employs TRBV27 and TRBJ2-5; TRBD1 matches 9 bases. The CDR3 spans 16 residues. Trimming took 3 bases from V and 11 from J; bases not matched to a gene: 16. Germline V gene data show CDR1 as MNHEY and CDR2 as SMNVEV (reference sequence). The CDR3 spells CASSFPRPGTGLEQYF. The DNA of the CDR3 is TGTGCCAGCAGTTTCCCCCGACCGGGGACAGGGTTAGAGCAGTACTTC.

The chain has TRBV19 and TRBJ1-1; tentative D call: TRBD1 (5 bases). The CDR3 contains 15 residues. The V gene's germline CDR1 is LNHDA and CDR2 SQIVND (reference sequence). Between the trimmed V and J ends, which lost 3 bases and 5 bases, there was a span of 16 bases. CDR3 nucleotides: TGTGCCAGTAGTATGGTGGCCGGGGAGGGGACTGAAGCTTTCTTT. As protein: CASSMVAGEGTEAFF.

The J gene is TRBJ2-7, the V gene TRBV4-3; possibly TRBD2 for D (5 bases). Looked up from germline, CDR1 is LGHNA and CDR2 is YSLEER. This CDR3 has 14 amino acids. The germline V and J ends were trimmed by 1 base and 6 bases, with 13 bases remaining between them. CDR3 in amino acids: CASSQATTAGEQYF. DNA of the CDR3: TGCGCCAGCAGCCAAGCCACCACCGCGGGCGAGCAGTACTTC.

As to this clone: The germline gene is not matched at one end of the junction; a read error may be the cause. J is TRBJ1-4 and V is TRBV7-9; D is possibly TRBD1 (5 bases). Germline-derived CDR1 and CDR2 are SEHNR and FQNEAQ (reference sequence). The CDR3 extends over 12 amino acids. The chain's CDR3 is CSSKTDNEKLFF. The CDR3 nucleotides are TGTTCCAGCAAGACAGATAATGAAAAACTGTTTTTT.

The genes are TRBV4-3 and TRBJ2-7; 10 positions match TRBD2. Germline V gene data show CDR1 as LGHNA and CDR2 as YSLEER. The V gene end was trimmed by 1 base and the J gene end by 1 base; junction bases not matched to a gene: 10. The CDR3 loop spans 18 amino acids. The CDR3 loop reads CASSQVASGGSGSYEQYF. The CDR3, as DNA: TGCGCCAGCAGCCAAGTTGCTAGCGGGGGCTCAGGATCCTACGAGCAGTACTTC.